This T cell receptor (beta chain) was identified in a study of T-cell reconstitution after alpha-beta-depleted transplantation in children. Unique molecular identifiers tagged the TCRbeta library. TCRdb fed the PCR reads into MiXCR, producing one record per CDR3 protein. Among a few hundred thousand distinct CDR3 sequences, roughly 9.5% were seen once, and the ten largest hold roughly 9.1%. This clonotype appeared a few times. CDR1 is SGHRS, CDR2 YFSETQ, per germline. The CDR3 totals 14 residues. V lost 0 bases and J lost 4, with 9 bases in between. The clonotype was recovered from a human donor who donated a stem cell graft to a child with SCID. The chain employs TRBV5-1 and TRBJ2-3, with D perhaps matching TRBD2 (5 bases). The sequencing used PBMCs from the stem cell graft donor, collected from the stem cell graft. The CDR3 here is CASSLVWGADTQYF. CDR3 bases: TGCGCCAGCAGCTTGGTGTGGGGAGCAGATACGCAGTATTTT.